The sequence of this T cell receptor beta chain was determined in a study of monozygotic twins with inflammatory bowel disease. Broader study findings: By inverse Simpson index, TCRbeta diversity was lower in IBD patients than in healthy co-twins.

Of note for this clonotype: What it binds is unknown.

Each UMI, carrying a 6-nucleotide sample barcode, came from template switching. TCRdb re-called the 5' RACE reads and gives one entry per CDR3 protein, without DNA. The sample data list around 380,000 distinct CDR3 sequences. Germline V gene lookup returns CDR1 MNHEY and CDR2 SMNVEV (reference sequence). CDR3 size: 15 residues. The sequencing sample was made of blood. The source is a human donor with ulcerative colitis or Crohn's disease, or a healthy co-twin of an affected twin (not recorded which). The chain employs TRBV27 and TRBJ1-1. CDR3 residues: CASSSPRTQNTEAFF.